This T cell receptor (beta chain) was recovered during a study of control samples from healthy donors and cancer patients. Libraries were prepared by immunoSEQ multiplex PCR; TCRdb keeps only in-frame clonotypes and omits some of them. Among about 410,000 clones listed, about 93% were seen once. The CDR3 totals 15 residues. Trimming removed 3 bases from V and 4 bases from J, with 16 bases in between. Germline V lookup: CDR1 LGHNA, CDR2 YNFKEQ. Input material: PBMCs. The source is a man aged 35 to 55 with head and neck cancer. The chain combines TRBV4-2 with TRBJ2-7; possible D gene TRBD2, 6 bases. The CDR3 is CASSQGASAGYEQYF. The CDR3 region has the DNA TGTGCCAGCAGCCAGGGAGCTAGCGCCGGTTACGAGCAGTACTTC.